Sequencing of this TCR beta chain was carried out in a study of blood T cell repertoires in COVID-19. As for the study in general: In each case, the material was cDNA or gDNA derived from T cells, B-cell-depleted T cells, or PBMCs.

Produced via immunoSEQ multiplex PCR; TCRdb's table is partial and in-frame only. The table includes 94,000 or so clones, roughly 88% detected once. The V gene lost 3 bases and the J gene lost 6 bases, with 15 bases spanning the gap. This CDR3 has 14 amino acids. The germline gives CDR1 SGHNT, CDR2 YYREEE (reference sequence). Sequenced input: peripheral blood. The source is a woman between 70 and 85 years old with acute or convalescent COVID-19. The J gene is TRBJ1-2, the V gene TRBV5-4, with D maybe TRBD1 (6 bases). The CDR3 sequence is CASSSDRPRDGYTF. CDR3 coding DNA: TGTGCCAGCAGCTCTGACAGGCCAAGAGATGGCTACACCTTC.